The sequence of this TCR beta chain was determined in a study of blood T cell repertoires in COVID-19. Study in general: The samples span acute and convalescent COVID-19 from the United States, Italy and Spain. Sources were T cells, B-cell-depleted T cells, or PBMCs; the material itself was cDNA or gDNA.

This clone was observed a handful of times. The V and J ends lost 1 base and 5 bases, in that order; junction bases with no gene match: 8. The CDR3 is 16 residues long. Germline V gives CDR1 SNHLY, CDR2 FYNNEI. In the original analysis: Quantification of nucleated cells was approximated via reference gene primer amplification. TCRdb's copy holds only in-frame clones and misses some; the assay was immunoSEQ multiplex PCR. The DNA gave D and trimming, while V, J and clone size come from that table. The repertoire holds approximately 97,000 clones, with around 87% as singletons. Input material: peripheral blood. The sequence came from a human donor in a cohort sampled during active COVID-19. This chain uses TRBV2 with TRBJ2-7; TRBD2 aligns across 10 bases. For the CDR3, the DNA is TGTGCCAGCAGTGAAGGCCGAAGCGGGAGGGTGAACGAGCAGTACTTC. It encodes CASSEGRSGRVNEQYF.